Following are 10 T cell receptor beta chains from one sample sequenced in a study of response to subunit inactivated influenza vaccine. TCRdb processed the RT-PCR reads anew with MiXCR; each CDR3 protein has one entry. The sample includes just over 300,000 distinct CDR3 sequences, approximately 21% of them seen just once. The sequencing here drew on PBMCs from blood, taken 21 months after vaccination. The receptor source for this set is a man aged 50 to 69 who received an inactivated influenza vaccine.

This clonotype has a handful of counts. The CDR3 coding sequence is TGCAGTGCTAGAGCGTTACAGGGTCGAGAGCAGTTCTTC. Its translation: CSARALQGREQFF. The chain joins TRBV20-1 to TRBJ2-1, with D possibly being TRBD1 (6 bases). The CDR3 has 13 residues. CDR1 and CDR2 (germline): DFQATT, SNEGSKA (reference sequence). Trimming took off 1 base at V and 10 bases at J, with 14 bases between the two ends.

This sequence joins TRBV21-1 and TRBJ2-5; TRBD1 is the table's D call and was not checked against the DNA. TRBV21-1 is a listed pseudogene. The CDR3 length is 19 residues. The CDR3 sequence is CASSNTKEDKGGFQETQYF. Written as DNA, the CDR3 is TGTGCCAGCAGCAATACGAAAGAGGACAAGGGTGGGTTCCAAGAGACCCAGTACTTC.

This clonotype was detected only a few times. The rearrangement joins TRBV7-2 to TRBJ2-3; D is possibly TRBD1 (5 bases). Between the trimmed V and J ends, which lost 1 base and 3 bases, there was a span of 11 bases. This CDR3 region has 15 residues. The germline gives CDR1 SGHTA, CDR2 FQGNSA. The CDR3 sequence: CASSLGNRFTDTQYF. The CDR3 DNA follows: TGTGCCAGCAGCTTAGGGAACAGGTTTACAGATACGCAGTATTTT.

The V call is TRBV15, the J call TRBJ2-7; D unresolved. There are 14 residues in the CDR3. Deletions cut 1 base from V and 2 bases from J, with 9 bases between. The V gene's germline CDR1 is LNHNV and CDR2 YYDKDF (reference sequence). DNA of the CDR3: TGTGCCACCAGCAGAGGTCTTCTCCCCTACGAGCAGTACTTC. The encoded protein is CATSRGLLPYEQYF. The variable domain in full, with the rest retrieved from reference TRBV15 and TRBJ2-7, is DAMVIQNPRYQVTQFGKPVTLSCSQTLNHNVMYWYQQKSSQAPKLLFHYYDKDFNNEADTPDNFQSRRPNTSFCFLDIRSPGLGDTAMYLCATSRGLLPYEQYFGPGTRLTVT.

This clonotype has only a few counts. The chain combines TRBV12-3 or TRBV12-4 with TRBJ2-1; 11 bases agree with TRBD2. V lost 5 bases to trimming and J lost 7 bases; unmatched junction nucleotides: 16. The CDR3 is 18 residues long. This CDR3 is CASSRSRWIAGGPNEQFF. The CDR3, as DNA: TGTGCCAGCAGTCGTAGCCGCTGGATAGCGGGAGGGCCGAATGAGCAGTTCTTC.

The rearrangement links TRBV6-5 to TRBJ1-6; D not resolved. Germline CDR1 MNHEY, CDR2 SVGAGI. Trimming removed 2 bases at V and 6 bases at J, with 5 bases between. The CDR3 loop spans 13 amino acids. The CDR3 here is CASSYGPNSPLHF. DNA of the CDR3: TGTGCCAGCAGTTACGGACCTAATTCACCCCTCCACTTT.

This clonotype was observed a handful of times. The chain has TRBV29-1 and TRBJ2-7, with 7 nucleotides matching TRBD1. Germline lookup yields CDR1 SQVTM and CDR2 ANQGSEA. V dropped 7 bases and J dropped 4; count of bases not matched to a gene: 4. The CDR3 is made up of 11 amino acids. The CDR3 spells CSGQQGYEQYF. The CDR3 DNA follows: TGCAGCGGACAACAGGGGTACGAGCAGTACTTC.

This clonotype showed up just a few times. CDR3 bases: TGCGCCAGCAGCACCCGACAGGAGAACTCTGGAAACACCATATATTTT. This sequence encodes CASSTRQENSGNTIYF. The chain has TRBV4-1 and TRBJ1-3; maybe TRBD1 (6 bases). Germline assignment: CDR1 MGHRA and CDR2 YSYEKL. V was clipped by 5 bases and J by 0 bases, with 14 bases between them. The CDR3 is 16 amino acids.

This clonotype was observed a handful of times. The chain links TRBV9 to TRBJ2-6; D is possibly TRBD1 (5 bases). Germline assignment: CDR1 SGDLS and CDR2 YYNGEE. V was shortened by 6 bases and J by 0 bases, with 16 bases between the two germline ends. The CDR3 has 17 residues. The CDR3 region has the DNA TGTGCCAGCAACGGACCCGGACACCTCTCTGGGGCCAACGTCCTGACTTTC. Residues: CASNGPGHLSGANVLTF.

This clonotype was seen more than once but under ten times. The chain couples TRBV6-1 to TRBJ2-1, with D tentatively TRBD1 (5 bases). CDR3 size: 14 residues. Germline values: CDR1 MNHNS, CDR2 SASEGT. The V gene lost 7 bases and the J gene lost 0 bases, with 10 bases spanning the gap. The CDR3 protein is CASTPQGSYNEQFF. The CDR3 DNA reads TGTGCCAGCACCCCGCAGGGCTCCTACAATGAGCAGTTCTTC.